This T cell receptor (beta chain) was recorded in a study of tumor-infiltrating lymphocytes in primary liver carcinoma. A constant-region primer primed TCR beta cDNA synthesis from roughly 510 ng of total RNA. Each TCR beta library was derived from three nested multiplex PCR rounds that employed slightly modified ARM-PCR. Running around 10 cycles apiece, the first two PCR rounds relied on TRBV1-TRBV30 forward primers together with a C-beta reverse primer. From the multiplex PCR reads, TCRdb called clonotypes with MiXCR, one entry per CDR3 protein. The sample gives about 99,000 distinct CDR3 sequences, around three quarters of which show up once; over 7.5% is in the top ten. Points on this clonotype: An end of the junction differs from the germline gene, which may be a read error.

The CDR3 runs to 16 residues. The germline CDR1 and CDR2 sequences are SGHVS and FQNEAQ. The roughly 17-32 mg bulk tissue piece was not sorted before simultaneous RNA and DNA extraction. The sequence was obtained from a woman aged 55-70 years with primary liver carcinoma and hepatitis B virus infection. Sequencing was done on a sample of liver tumor tissue from sampling region 5. The sample's subset: tumor region T5, tumor centre. The gene calls are TRBV7-8 and TRBJ2-3, with 11 nucleotides matching TRBD2. CDR3 loop: CASRWVTGLAEDTHYF. The CDR3 DNA is TGTGCCAGCAGGTGGGTCACGGGACTAGCGGAAGATACGCATTATTTT. Supplemented by reference TRBV7-8 and TRBJ2-3, the full variable domain reads GAGVSQSPRYKVAKRGQDVALRCDPISGHVSLFWYQQALGQGPEFLTYFQNEAQLDKSGLPSDRFFAERPEGSVSTLKIQRTQQEDSAVYLCASRWVTGLAEDTHYFGPGTRLTVL.